Given below is one TCR beta chain in context. Its antigen is as yet unknown. The entry originates in a study of CD8+CD57+ T cells in acquired aplastic anemia. Overall study: The sorted CD4+ and CD8+ cells yielded an average around 3.2 ug of DNA. Study-wide points: The study identified around 28 CD8+ CDR3 sequences shared by patients and controls. Significance was not reached for CD8+ Simpson's diversity between patients and controls.

Sequencing was done on patients that had shown CD8+CD57+ cell expansion by flow cytometry. A severe acquired aplastic anemia diagnosis applied to all patients. V was clipped by 10 bases and J by 3 bases, with 16 bases between them. CDR1 and CDR2 (germline): ENHRY, SYGVKD. The CDR3 totals 14 residues. The TCR beta profiling, which covered VDJ combination and CDR3 sequence, was carried out using genomic DNA as the template. Each CDR3 protein gets one entry after TCRdb re-called the reads with MiXCR. The repertoire includes about 240,000 distinct CDR3 sequences, around 43% of them detected once, and about 7.8% sits in the top ten.

The sequence came from a human donor with aplastic anemia. Specimen: sorted CD4+, CD8+, or CD8+CD57+ T cells (not recorded which) from PBMCs. The chain carries TRBV10-3 and TRBJ2-1, with TRBD2 as a possible D gene (6 bases). CDR3 protein: CASKIAEIYNEQFF. The CDR3 DNA follows: TGTGCCAGCAAGATAGCGGAAATCTACAATGAGCAGTTCTTC.